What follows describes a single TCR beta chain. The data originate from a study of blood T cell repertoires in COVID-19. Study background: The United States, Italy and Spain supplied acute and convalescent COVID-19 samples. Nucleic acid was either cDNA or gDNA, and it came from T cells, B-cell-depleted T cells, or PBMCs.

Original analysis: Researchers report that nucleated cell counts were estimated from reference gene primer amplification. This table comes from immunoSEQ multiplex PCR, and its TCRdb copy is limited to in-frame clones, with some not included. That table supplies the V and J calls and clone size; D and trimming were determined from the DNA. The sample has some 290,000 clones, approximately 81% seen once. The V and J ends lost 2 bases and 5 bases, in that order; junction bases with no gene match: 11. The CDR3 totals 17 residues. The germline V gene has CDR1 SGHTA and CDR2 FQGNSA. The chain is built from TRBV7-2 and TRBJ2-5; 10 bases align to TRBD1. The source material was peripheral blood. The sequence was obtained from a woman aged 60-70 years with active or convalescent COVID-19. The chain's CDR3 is CASSLPRGQGLGETQYF. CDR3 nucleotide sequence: TGTGCCAGCAGCTTACCACGGGGACAGGGGCTTGGGGAGACCCAGTACTTC. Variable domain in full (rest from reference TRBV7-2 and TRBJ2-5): GAGVSQSPSNKVTEKGKDVELRCDPISGHTALYWYRQSLGQGLEFLIYFQGNSAPDKSGLPSDRFSAERTGGSVSTLTIQRTQQEDSAVYLCASSLPRGQGLGETQYFGPGTRLLVL.